A single sample gave rise to the 19 T cell receptor beta chains below, sequenced in a study of patients and donors after allogeneic stem cell transplantation. Using its own MiXCR run on the RT-PCR reads, TCRdb lists one record per CDR3 protein. Seen here are 20,000 or so distinct CDR3 sequences, less than 45% observed once, and the top ten hold over 70%. The sequenced material came from blood, either unsorted or a sorted T cell fraction (not recorded which). These receptors all stem from a human donor who was either an allogeneic HSCT recipient or a stem cell or donor lymphocyte infusion donor (not recorded which). It is not recorded whose cells these are; they may come from a transplant donor.

This clonotype was seen a handful of times. At one end the junction does not follow the germline gene, possibly because of a read error. The V call is TRBV7-7, the J call TRBJ2-5, with D perhaps matching TRBD1 (5 bases). This CDR3 has 13 residues. In germline, CDR1 is SSHAT, CDR2 FNYEAQ (reference sequence). CDR3 nucleotides: TGTGCTAGCAGCCCAGGGTTGGTGGAGACCCAGTACTTC. Protein sequence: CASSPGLVETQYF.

The chain links TRBV6-6 to TRBJ1-1; D is perhaps TRBD1 (6 bases). V was cut by 2 bases and J by 7 bases, with 11 bases left in between. The CDR3 length is 13 residues. Germline V gene lookup returns CDR1 MNHNY and CDR2 SVGAGI (reference sequence). CDR3 sequence reads: CASSYRTGFEAFF. In DNA, the CDR3 is TGTGCCAGCAGTTACCGAACAGGGTTTGAAGCTTTCTTT.

The chain joins TRBV3-1 to TRBJ2-1; D ambiguous. Germline V gene lookup returns CDR1 LGHDT and CDR2 YNNKEL (reference sequence). The CDR3 sequence is 14 residues long. Trimming cost V 6 bases and J 10 bases, with 19 bases left between them. The CDR3 spells CASSLNLVLGEQFF. In nucleotides, the CDR3 is TGTGCCAGCAGTTTAAATCTCGTACTCGGAGAGCAGTTCTTC.

This clonotype showed up just once. This chain's CDR3 is CASSSRGAAVNQPQHF. For the CDR3, the DNA is TGTGCCAGTAGTTCTCGAGGGGCGGCAGTTAATCAGCCCCAGCATTTT. The chain links TRBV19 to TRBJ1-5; tentative D call: TRBD1 (5 bases). The germline V and J ends were trimmed by 5 bases and 4 bases, with 18 bases remaining between them. CDR3 length: 16 residues. CDR1 LNHDA and CDR2 SQIVND come from the germline V gene (reference sequence).

This clonotype was found a few times. The J gene is TRBJ1-1, the V gene TRBV10-3; 10 nucleotides match TRBD1. The germline gives CDR1 ENHRY, CDR2 SYGVKD. V lost 4 bases and J lost 4; bases outside the gene matches: 3. There are 14 residues in the CDR3. The CDR3 reads CAISADRGGTEAFF. CDR3 nucleotide sequence: TGTGCCATCAGTGCGGACAGGGGGGGCACTGAAGCTTTCTTT.

The V gene is TRBV10-1, the J gene TRBJ2-2, with D possibly matching TRBD1 (5 bases). The CDR3 runs 15 residues. V gave up 3 bases and J gave up 7 bases, with 15 bases separating them. CDR1 is WNHNN, CDR2 SYGVQD, per germline (reference sequence). In DNA form, the CDR3 reads TGCGCCAGCAGTGAAGGGGCAGGGAAGATCGGGGAGCTGTTTTTT. Its translation is CASSEGAGKIGELFF.

The CDR3 region is CATSDLEGDRAQPQHF. The CDR3 DNA sequence: TGTGCCACCAGTGATTTGGAAGGGGACAGGGCTCAGCCCCAGCATTTT. The chain combines TRBV24-1 with TRBJ1-5; TRBD1 matches at 9 bases. With V trimmed by 0 bases and J by 6 bases, 5 bases remained unmatched. The CDR3 has 16 amino acids. The germline gives CDR1 KGHDR, CDR2 SFDVKD.

The chain links TRBV29-1 to TRBJ1-1, with D maybe TRBD1 (5 bases). The CDR3 sequence is 11 residues long. The V end lost 5 bases, the J end lost 4 bases, and 8 bases lay between the germline ends. The germline CDR1 and CDR2 sequences are SQVTM and ANQGSEA. CDR3 nucleotide sequence: TGCAGCGTTCTCAGGGCCACTGAAGCTTTCTTT. This translates into CSVLRATEAFF.

This chain links TRBV7-6 with TRBJ1-1; D perhaps matches TRBD1 (5 bases). The CDR3 has 16 amino acids. The ends were cut back, 1 base at V and 1 base at J, with 13 bases in the middle. Germline-derived CDR1 and CDR2 are SGHVS and FNYEAQ. As DNA, the CDR3 is TGTGCCAGCAGCTTAGAGCCGGGACCGACGAACACTGAAGCTTTCTTT. This gives the protein CASSLEPGPTNTEAFF.

The chain recombines TRBV5-1 with TRBJ2-5, with 8 bases lining up with TRBD1. V trimming: 5 bases; J trimming: 5 bases; junction bases outside the gene matches: 11. Germline CDR1 and CDR2: SGHRS and YFSETQ. The CDR3 runs 15 residues. CDR3 residues: CASRVGQGAGETQYF. The DNA for the CDR3 is TGCGCCAGCAGAGTCGGACAGGGTGCGGGGGAGACCCAGTACTTC.

The chain recombines TRBV5-6 with TRBJ1-3, with unresolved D. The CDR3 has 16 amino acids. The V gene lost 0 bases and the J gene lost 0 bases, with 10 bases spanning the gap. The germline gives CDR1 SGHDT, CDR2 YYEEEE. The CDR3 sequence is CASSLVSKSSGNTIYF. The DNA for the CDR3 is TGTGCCAGCAGCTTGGTATCGAAGAGCTCTGGAAACACCATATATTTT.

This clonotype was detected a few times. V usage is TRBV10-3 and J usage is TRBJ1-5; D ambiguous. This CDR3 is 13 amino acids long. Trimming removed 1 base at V and 5 bases at J, with 6 bases between. Germline CDR1 ENHRY, CDR2 SYGVKD. As DNA, the CDR3 is TGTGCCATCAGTGAGTTCCAGGATCAGCCCCAGCATTTT. Protein product: CAISEFQDQPQHF.

This rearrangement joins TRBV7-9 to TRBJ1-4; TRBD1 might be the D (6 bases). The V gene's germline CDR1 is SEHNR and CDR2 FQNEAQ (reference sequence). Deletions cut 4 bases from V and 6 bases from J, with 21 bases between. The CDR3 extends over 17 amino acids. Here the CDR3 DNA reads TGTGCCAGCAGCTCCGGGATGGTACAGGGAGGCGATGAAAAACTGTTTTTT. This codes for CASSSGMVQGGDEKLFF.

V gene TRBV19 combines with J gene TRBJ1-6; perhaps TRBD1 as D (6 bases). The CDR3 length is 15 residues. Trimming took off 5 bases at V and 9 bases at J, with 17 bases between the two ends. Germline lookup yields CDR1 LNHDA and CDR2 SQIVND (reference sequence). CDR3 nucleotides: TGTGCCAGTAGTCGGGGGGGGCAGGGAAGTTCACCCCTCCACTTT. Its translation is CASSRGGQGSSPLHF.

This clonotype was observed at least ten times. The chain uses TRBV20-1 and TRBJ1-2; unclear D gene. CDR3 length: 11 residues. Trimming cost V 3 bases and J 2 bases, with 4 bases left between them. The germline gives CDR1 DFQATT, CDR2 SNEGSKA (reference sequence). The CDR3, as DNA: TGCAGTGCTAGTCAAAACTATGGCTACACCTTC. The encoded protein is CSASQNYGYTF.

This chain uses TRBV3-1 with TRBJ2-2, with 9 bases aligning to TRBD1. V lost 5 bases to trimming and J lost 9 bases; unmatched junction nucleotides: 7. Germline CDR1 reads LGHDT; CDR2 reads YNNKEL (reference sequence). CDR3 length: 14 residues. Written as DNA, the CDR3 is TGTGCCAGCAGCTACACAGGGGGCGAACGGGAGCTGTTTTTT. This gives the protein CASSYTGGERELFF.

This clonotype came up many times. This sequence joins TRBV20-1 and TRBJ1-1; 8 nucleotides agree with TRBD1. CDR3 length equals 14 residues. CDR1 and CDR2 from the germline V gene are DFQATT and SNEGSKA (reference sequence). The V gene end was trimmed by 0 bases and the J gene end by 4 bases; junction bases not matched to a gene: 4. CDR3 protein: CSARDADRATEAFF. The CDR3 DNA sequence: TGCAGTGCTAGAGATGCGGACAGGGCCACTGAAGCTTTCTTT.

J is TRBJ1-6 and V is TRBV18, with D unclear. Trimming cost V 2 bases and J 10 bases, with 9 bases left between them. This CDR3 region has 13 residues. Germline V gene sequence: CDR1 KGHSH, CDR2 LQKENI. The CDR3: CASSPTVDSPLHF. The CDR3 region has the DNA TGTGCCAGCTCACCAACGGTGGACTCACCCCTCCACTTT. Full variable domain (missing parts from reference TRBV18 and TRBJ1-6): NAGVMQNPRHLVRRRGQEARLRCSPMKGHSHVYWYRQLPEEGLKFMVYLQKENIIDESGMPKERFSAEFPKEGPSILRIQQVVRGDSAAYFCASSPTVDSPLHFGNGTRLTVT.

This clonotype was seen repeatedly, ten times or more. V and J are TRBV27 and TRBJ1-5; D gene unclear. Germline V lookup: CDR1 MNHEY, CDR2 SMNVEV (reference sequence). This CDR3 is 14 amino acids long. Trimming left V 2 bases short and J 4 bases short, with 9 bases between. CDR3 nucleotides: TGTGCCAGCAGTTTAACCGGGTCAAATCAGCCCCAGCATTTT. It specifies CASSLTGSNQPQHF.